This TCR beta chain was identified in a study of blood T cell repertoires in COVID-19. Turning to the study itself: Donors in the United States, Italy and Spain gave samples during acute or convalescent COVID-19. The cDNA or gDNA used as material had been derived from T cells, B-cell-depleted T cells, or PBMCs.

CDR3 size: 13 residues. The V end lost 6 bases, the J end lost 0 bases, and 8 bases lay between the germline ends. Looked up from germline, CDR1 is SGHNT and CDR2 is YENEEA. In the original analysis: Amplifying reference gene primers gave estimates of nucleated cell counts. The method was immunoSEQ multiplex PCR; TCRdb's version includes in-frame clones alone and lacks a portion of them. V, J and clone size are those of that table, while D and trimming were read from the DNA. The profile shows about 120,000 clones, just under 90% of them singletons. This sequence originates from a woman aged 45-59 years with acute or convalescent COVID-19. Sequencing input: peripheral blood. The chain employs TRBV11-3 and TRBJ1-1, with no clear D. The CDR3 spells CASSSFMNTEAFF. CDR3 bases: TGTGCCAGCAGTTCATTCATGAACACTGAAGCTTTCTTT. The whole variable domain, filled in from reference TRBV11-3 and TRBJ1-1, reads EAGVVQSPRYKIIEKKQPVAFWCNPISGHNTLYWYLQNLGQGPELLIRYENEEAVDDSQLPKDRFSAERLKGVDSTLKIQPAELGDSAVYLCASSSFMNTEAFFGQGTRLTVV.